The 25 T cell receptor beta chains listed next were all sequenced from one sample in a study of blood T cells in healthy people across ages. Primed by a sample-barcoded 5' primer and a J-beta primer mix, a second PCR proceeded for about 6 to 12 cycles. Using its own MiXCR run on the 5' RACE reads, TCRdb lists one record per CDR3 protein. The sample contains 1.4 million to 1.5 million distinct CDR3 sequences, 42% of which appear only once. The sample consisted of blood. These receptors were taken from a woman between 18 and 29 years old in good health.

The gene calls are TRBV30 and TRBJ2-5, with a possible D match to TRBD2 (5 bases). The CDR3 runs to 13 residues. The germline V and J ends were trimmed by 3 bases and 4 bases, with 12 bases remaining between them. Germline-derived CDR1 and CDR2 are GTSNPN and SVGIG (reference sequence). The DNA for the CDR3 is TGTGCCTGGAGGCATGTGGGGAGAGAGACCCAGTACTTC. It yields the protein CAWRHVGRETQYF.

Only a few counts were recorded for this clonotype. This chain links TRBV2 with TRBJ2-5; D not certain. Trimming left V 4 bases short and J 5 bases short, with 5 bases between. The CDR3 is 11 amino acids. Germline V gene data show CDR1 as SNHLY and CDR2 as FYNNEI. CDR3 sequence reads: CASSVMETQYF. The CDR3 DNA reads TGTGCCAGCAGTGTGATGGAGACCCAGTACTTC.

The rearrangement joins TRBV20-1 to TRBJ2-1; 14 bases are a match to TRBD2. This CDR3 comprises 15 residues. Germline CDR1 DFQATT, CDR2 SNEGSKA (reference sequence). V lost 7 bases and J lost 5; bases outside the gene matches: 7. CDR3 in DNA: TGCAGTGTCGAGACTAGCGGGGGGGCCCACAATGAGCAGTTCTTC. Translated, it gives CSVETSGGAHNEQFF.

This rearrangement joins TRBV4-1 to TRBJ1-2, with TRBD1 matching over 8 bases. V was clipped by 4 bases and J by 2 bases; unmatched bases: 3. Germline CDR1 reads MGHRA; CDR2 reads YSYEKL. The CDR3 runs 14 residues. CDR3 sequence reads: CASSLYRGNYGYTF. The DNA for the CDR3 is TGCGCCAGCAGCCTCTACAGGGGGAACTATGGCTACACCTTC.

In this sample, this clonotype turned up a few times. This chain links TRBV10-3 with TRBJ1-2; TRBD1 agrees at 9 bases. Germline assignment: CDR1 ENHRY and CDR2 SYGVKD. V shed 8 bases and J 7 bases; nucleotides not matched to a gene: 17. The CDR3 has 16 residues. The CDR3 sequence is CAIAESGTGRIGGYTF. The CDR3 region has the DNA TGTGCCATCGCCGAGAGCGGGACAGGGAGGATTGGTGGCTACACCTTC.

This clonotype has just a few counts. This rearrangement joins TRBV6-5 to TRBJ2-7; 7 positions agree with TRBD1. CDR3 length equals 15 residues. Germline V gene lookup returns CDR1 MNHEY and CDR2 SVGAGI. V lost 6 bases, J lost 1 base, and 9 bases stayed unmatched. CDR3 bases: TGTGCCAGCAGCCGGCACGGCAGGGGGTCCTACGAGCAGTACTTC. Translating it yields CASSRHGRGSYEQYF.

This clonotype was found a few times. Here the CDR3 DNA reads TGCGCCAGCAGCCAAGGAGGCGGGAGGGCCAGCACAGATACGCAGTATTTT. Translated: CASSQGGGRASTDTQYF. This chain links TRBV4-1 with TRBJ2-3, with TRBD2 identical over 9 bases. There are 17 residues in the CDR3. Germline V gene sequence: CDR1 MGHRA, CDR2 YSYEKL. Germline trimming cut 1 base from V and 0 bases from J; bases unmatched to any gene: 5.

The chain links TRBV2 to TRBJ2-7; 7 bases align to TRBD2. The CDR3 extends over 16 amino acids. Germline trimming cut 1 base from V and 7 bases from J; bases unmatched to any gene: 13. Germline V gene data show CDR1 as SNHLY and CDR2 as FYNNEI. The CDR3 coding sequence is TGTGCCAGCAGTGAAGGGAGGACCGGGGGGTCCAATGAGCAGTACTTC. This sequence encodes CASSEGRTGGSNEQYF.

The chain carries TRBV20-1 and TRBJ1-2, with D possibly being TRBD1 (6 bases). Per germline, CDR1 DFQATT and CDR2 SNEGSKA (reference sequence). The CDR3 extends over 14 amino acids. Trimming shortened V by 6 bases and J by 2 bases, and 16 bases separated the two germline ends. CDR3 sequence: CSAEPGQKNYGYTF. The CDR3 DNA is TGCAGTGCAGAACCGGGACAAAAAAACTATGGCTACACCTTC.

This clonotype was recorded a few times. The gene calls are TRBV10-3 and TRBJ1-2; D is unresolved. Germline values: CDR1 ENHRY, CDR2 SYGVKD. Trimming took 2 bases from V and 1 from J, leaving 20 bases between them. The CDR3 covers 18 residues. The CDR3 is CAISERAGDGFGNYGYTF. The CDR3 coding sequence is TGTGCCATCAGTGAGAGGGCAGGTGACGGATTTGGTAACTATGGCTACACCTTC.

In the case of this clonotype: The junction and the germline gene differ at one end; a read error may be behind it. This chain connects TRBV28 to TRBJ2-6; possible D gene TRBD1, 8 bases. Germline values: CDR1 MDHEN, CDR2 SYDVKM. The CDR3 is made up of 15 amino acids. CDR3 sequence reads: CASRQGGSGASVLTF. The CDR3 DNA is TGTGCCAGCAGACAGGGGGGGTCCGGGGCCAGCGTCCTGACTTTC.

This sequence joins TRBV10-3 and TRBJ2-1; possibly TRBD2 for D (6 bases). Trimming shortened V by 3 bases and J by 8 bases, and 11 bases separated the two germline ends. The CDR3 contains 13 residues. In germline, CDR1 is ENHRY, CDR2 SYGVKD. The CDR3 nucleotides are TGTGCCATCAGTGATATGGGGGGAGATGAGCAGTTCTTC. This encodes CAISDMGGDEQFF.

This sequence joins TRBV4-1 and TRBJ2-1; 9 bases match TRBD2. Germline trimming cut 3 bases from V and 4 bases from J; bases unmatched to any gene: 10. Germline values: CDR1 MGHRA, CDR2 YSYEKL. CDR3 length equals 17 residues. In DNA, the CDR3 is TGCGCCAGCAGCCAGCCCTTAGCGGGAGTTAGGTACAATGAGCAGTTCTTC. Translation gives CASSQPLAGVRYNEQFF.

This chain links TRBV19 with TRBJ1-5; D unresolved. V shed 5 bases and J shed 1 base, with 12 bases lying between them. This CDR3 is built from 15 residues. Germline V lookup: CDR1 LNHDA, CDR2 SQIVND (reference sequence). The CDR3 here is CASSAPISSNQPQHF. The CDR3 nucleotides read TGTGCCAGTAGTGCCCCCATTAGCAGCAATCAGCCCCAGCATTTT.

The rearrangement uses TRBV6-1 and TRBJ2-1; D is unresolved. The CDR3 sequence is 17 residues long. Germline V CDR1 and CDR2: MNHNS, SASEGT. The V gene lost 6 bases and the J gene lost 3 bases, with 21 bases spanning the gap. The CDR3 nucleotides are TGTGCCAGCAGCCGACCCACCTCAGTCAATCTCTACAATGAGCAGTTCTTC. It specifies CASSRPTSVNLYNEQFF.

A few counts support this clonotype. CDR3 sequence (DNA): TGTGCCAGCAGCCCCGCAGCCCTGAGCTCCTACAATGAGCAGTTCTTC. The encoded protein is CASSPAALSSYNEQFF. This sequence joins TRBV7-7 and TRBJ2-1; D gene unclear. The germline V gene has CDR1 SSHAT and CDR2 FNYEAQ (reference sequence). The V end was cut by 5 bases, the J end by 0 bases, with 14 bases between. The CDR3 runs to 16 residues.

The V gene is TRBV6-5, the J gene TRBJ2-1, with 7 bases matching TRBD1. This CDR3 has 12 amino acids. The germline V gene encodes CDR1 MNHEY and CDR2 SVGAGI. J gave up 9 bases and V 5 bases, and 4 bases lay outside the gene matches. CDR3 sequence (DNA): TGTGCCAGCAGTCAGGGGGATGGTGAGCAGTTCTTC. Translating it yields CASSQGDGEQFF.

This rearrangement joins TRBV4-1 to TRBJ1-1; 9 nucleotides match TRBD1. The CDR3 spans 14 residues. Looked up from germline, CDR1 is MGHRA and CDR2 is YSYEKL. J was trimmed by 4 bases and V by 3 bases; bases with no gene match: 3. CDR3 nucleotides: TGCGCCAGCAGCCAGGGGACAGGGTTCACTGAAGCTTTCTTT. As protein: CASSQGTGFTEAFF.

The genes are TRBV5-1 and TRBJ2-5; 11 bases are a match to TRBD2. This CDR3 region has 14 residues. Trimming at V came to 5 bases and at J to 11 bases, leaving 11 bases not matched to a gene. Germline V lookup: CDR1 SGHRS, CDR2 YFSETQ. The CDR3 sequence: CASRPTSGSMEQYF. CDR3 sequence (DNA): TGCGCCAGCAGGCCAACTAGCGGGAGTATGGAGCAGTACTTC.

The genes are TRBV7-2 and TRBJ2-7; D is uncertain. The germline V and J ends were trimmed by 2 bases and 2 bases, with 7 bases remaining between them. Per the germline V gene, CDR1 is SGHTA and CDR2 is FQGNSA. The CDR3 spans 13 residues. CDR3 sequence reads: CASSLSETYEQYF. The CDR3 DNA reads as TGTGCCAGCAGCTTATCCGAGACCTACGAGCAGTACTTC. Filled out from reference TRBV7-2 and TRBJ2-7, the complete variable domain reads GAGVSQSPSNKVTEKGKDVELRCDPISGHTALYWYRQSLGQGLEFLIYFQGNSAPDKSGLPSDRFSAERTGGSVSTLTIQRTQQEDSAVYLCASSLSETYEQYFGPGTRLTVT.

The chain couples TRBV11-2 to TRBJ2-1; D is unclear. This CDR3 contains 10 residues. V was cut by 5 bases and J by 10 bases, with 6 bases left in between. Germline CDR1 SGHAT, CDR2 FQNNGV. Here the CDR3 DNA reads TGTGCCAGCAGCAGGGCCGAGCAGTTCTTC. This gives the protein CASSRAEQFF.

The sample holds a few counts of this clonotype. The V and J genes are TRBV5-5 and TRBJ2-5; TRBD1 matches at 9 bases. In germline, CDR1 is SGHKS, CDR2 YYEKEE (reference sequence). The CDR3 has 15 residues. The J segment lost 11 bases and the V segment lost 4 bases, leaving 15 bases of the junction unmatched. CDR3 region: CASSPLPQGAYEQYF. The CDR3 DNA reads as TGTGCCAGCAGCCCCTTGCCACAGGGGGCTTATGAGCAGTACTTC.

This clonotype appeared many times. The J gene is TRBJ1-2, the V gene TRBV12-3 or TRBV12-4; TRBD1 aligns across 8 bases. V lost 5 bases to trimming and J lost 3 bases; unmatched junction nucleotides: 2. The CDR3 runs to 13 residues. The CDR3 coding sequence is TGTGCCAGCAGTGGACAGGGTCACTATGGCTACACCTTC. It specifies CASSGQGHYGYTF.

For this clonotype: Because the CDR3 is missing its conserved closing phenylalanine or tryptophan, this is likely a read error. The gene calls are TRBV5-1 and TRBJ2-7, with TRBD2 matching over 7 bases. The CDR3 length is 14 residues. V trimming: 2 bases; J trimming: 3 bases; junction bases outside the gene matches: 5. The germline V gene has CDR1 SGHRS and CDR2 YFSETQ. The CDR3 loop is CASSFASGDYEQYL. As DNA, the CDR3 is TGCGCCAGCAGCTTCGCTAGCGGCGACTACGAGCAGTACTTA.

Here the CDR3 reads CASSLGRFDSYNEQFF. The CDR3 nucleotides read TGTGCCAGCAGTTTAGGGAGGTTCGACTCCTACAATGAGCAGTTCTTC. The chain joins TRBV2 to TRBJ2-1, with D perhaps TRBD2 (6 bases). Trimming shortened V by 5 bases and J by 0 bases, and 14 bases separated the two germline ends. The CDR3 is 16 amino acids. From germline, CDR1 is SNHLY and CDR2 FYNNEI.